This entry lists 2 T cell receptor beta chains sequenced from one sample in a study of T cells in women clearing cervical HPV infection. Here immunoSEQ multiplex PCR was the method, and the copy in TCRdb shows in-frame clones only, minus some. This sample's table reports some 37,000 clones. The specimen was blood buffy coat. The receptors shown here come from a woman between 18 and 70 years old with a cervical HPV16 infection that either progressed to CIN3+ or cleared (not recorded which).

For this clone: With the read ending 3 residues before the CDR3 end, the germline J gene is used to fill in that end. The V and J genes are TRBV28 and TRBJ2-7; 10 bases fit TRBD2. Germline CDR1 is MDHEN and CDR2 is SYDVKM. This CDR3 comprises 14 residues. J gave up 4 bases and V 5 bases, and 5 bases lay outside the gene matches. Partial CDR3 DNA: TGTGCCAGCAGTCCGGGACTAGCGTTGTACGAG. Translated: CASSPGLALYE. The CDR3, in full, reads CASSPGLALYEQYF.

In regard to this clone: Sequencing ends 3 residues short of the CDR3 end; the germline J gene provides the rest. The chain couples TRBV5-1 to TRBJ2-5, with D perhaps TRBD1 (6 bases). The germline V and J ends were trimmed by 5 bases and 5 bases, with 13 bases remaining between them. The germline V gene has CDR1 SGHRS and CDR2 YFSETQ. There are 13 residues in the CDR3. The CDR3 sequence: CASSAQGWETQYF. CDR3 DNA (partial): TGCGCCAGCAGTGCTCAGGGGTGGGAGACC.